The 7 T cell receptor beta chains below come from one sample, sequenced in a study of tumor and adjacent non-tumor tissue in lung cancer (dated by TCRdb to 2016 to 2019). Library preparation was by multiplex PCR. The reads were generated on an Illumina HiSeq 2500. Following protocols modified from ARM-PCR, the researchers constructed TCRbeta libraries through three rounds of nested PCR with primers (Table S4). The public reads were reprocessed in TCRdb via fastp at Q25 and MiXCR, keeping in-frame beta chains. Rows merge per CDR3 protein into single entries with the most common DNA and genes. The sample table shows just over 200,000 distinct CDR3 sequences, and roughly 70% are seen once. Less than 25% of the sample lies in the top ten. Bulk unsorted tissue served as the source for RNA extraction, and RNA quality was assessed using a NanoDrop ND-1000 and an Agilent 2100. The sample consisted of lung tumor tissue. The receptors stem from a man between 60 and 75 years old with non-small cell lung cancer.

The table lists this clonotype with a count of one. The junction departs from germline at one end; a sequencing error may be responsible. V is TRBV12-3 or TRBV12-4 and J is TRBJ1-5, with a weak D call TRBD1 (5 bases). The length of the CDR3 is 14 residues. The CDR3 region is CASSLGGGVQPQQF. CDR3 DNA: TGTGCCAGCAGTTTGGGCGGGGGTGTACAGCCCCAGCAGTTT.

A few counts support this clonotype. This chain links TRBV6-1 with TRBJ1-1; D is unresolved. CDR3 size: 12 residues. Deletions cut 6 bases from V and 3 bases from J, with 8 bases between. Germline values: CDR1 MNHNS, CDR2 SASEGT. For the CDR3, the DNA is TGTGCCAGCAGCCCCCAACACACTGAAGCTTTCTTT. This codes for CASSPQHTEAFF.

Regarding this clonotype: Compared with germline, one end of the junction differs, possibly owing to a read error. The chain has TRBV4-2 and TRBJ1-6, with TRBD1 identical over 9 bases. This CDR3 contains 14 residues. Germline V gene data show CDR1 as LGHNA and CDR2 as YNFKEQ. CDR3 sequence (DNA): TGTGCCAGCAGCCTACAGGGGGCTAATGCACCCCTCCACTTT. It is translated as CASSLQGANAPLHF.

Regarding this clonotype: This may stem from a read error, because a much larger clone lies one nucleotide away. The V call is TRBV4-1, the J call TRBJ2-1, with TRBD2 matching 13 bases. Germline values: CDR1 MGHRA, CDR2 YSYEKL. The CDR3 is 17 amino acids. In DNA form, the CDR3 reads TGCACCAGCAGCCACCAACTAGCGGGAGGGTTATACAATGAGCAGTTCTTC. Its protein product is CTSSHQLAGGLYNEQFF.

In the case of this clonotype: At one end the junction does not follow the germline gene, possibly because of a read error. The V and J genes are TRBV6-5 and TRBJ2-2; TRBD1 might be the D (6 bases). The CDR3 runs to 15 residues. Germline V gene data show CDR1 as MNHEY and CDR2 as SVGAGI. CDR3 region: CASSYSGANTGELLF. Here the CDR3 DNA reads TGTGCTAGCAGTTACTCAGGGGCAAACACCGGGGAGCTGCTTTTT.

V and J are TRBV29-1 and TRBJ2-5; 7 bases are shared with TRBD1. CDR3 length equals 11 residues. CDR1 is SQVTM, CDR2 ANQGSEA, per germline. DNA for the CDR3: TGCACCGTGGGACAGCAAGAGACCCAGTACTTC. Residues: CTVGQQETQYF. The entire variable domain, with the rest obtained from reference TRBV29-1 and TRBJ2-5, is as follows: SAVISQKPSRDICQRGTSLTIQCQVDSQVTMMFWYRQQPGQSLTLIATANQGSEATYESGFVIDKFPISRPNLTFSTLTVSNMSPEDSSIYLCTVGQQETQYFGPGTRLLVL.

This clonotype was found a few times. V and J are TRBV20-1 and TRBJ2-1; 12 bases match TRBD2. This CDR3 has 16 residues. Germline values: CDR1 DFQATT, CDR2 SNEGSKA (reference sequence). J gave up 9 bases and V 2 bases, and 11 bases lay outside the gene matches. The CDR3 bases are TGCAGTGCTAGACGCTCTTCTAGCGGGAGGGCCAGTGAGCAGTTCTTC. Its protein product is CSARRSSSGRASEQFF.